This T cell receptor (beta chain) originates from a study of regulatory T cells in long-lasting Graves disease. General study points: Only a small sample size was used, which may have cut accuracy.

Arm-PCR of CDR3 regions with iRepertoire HTBI primers generated TCR beta libraries. Each CDR3 protein gets one entry after TCRdb re-called the multiplex PCR reads with MiXCR. This sample has 300,000 to 400,000 distinct CDR3 sequences, with approximately 20% found just once. This clonotype occurred many times. As yet, its antigen is unknown. CDR1 and CDR2 (germline): SGDLS, YYNGEE. This CDR3 is built from 17 residues. Unmatched junction bases numbered 9, after V lost 3 bases and J lost 5 bases. The time point here: newly diagnosed GD, antithyroid drugs for less than 3 months. After RNA was extracted from PBMCs, the TCR library was made from it.

This clonotype originated in a female donor with Graves disease. The chain uses TRBV9 and TRBJ2-1; TRBD2 agrees at 12 bases. This specimen was peripheral blood mononuclear cells (PBMCs), taken at new diagnosis, from a patient treated with antithyroid drugs. CDR3 region: CASSGSSGRAVHNEQFF. The CDR3 DNA reads as TGTGCCAGCAGCGGCTCTAGCGGGAGGGCCGTACACAATGAGCAGTTCTTC.